Following are 27 T cell receptor beta chains from one sample sequenced in a study of cytomegalovirus exposure and HLA in healthy donors. Researchers ran the PCR with 60 Vbeta and 13 Jbeta primers. Assay used: immunoSEQ multiplex PCR; TCRdb lists only in-frame clones, some missing. The sample includes approximately 220,000 clones, 82% of them seen just once. Sample: PBMCs. These receptors all stem from a man aged 35 to 55 in good health and CMV-seropositive.

The chain is built from TRBV2 and TRBJ2-1; 15 bases match TRBD2. Looked up from germline, CDR1 is SNHLY and CDR2 is FYNNEI. The CDR3 is made up of 20 amino acids. With 3 bases clipped from V and 0 bases from J, the junction kept 9 bases outside the gene matches. Written as DNA, the CDR3 is TGTGCCAGCAGTGATGGGGGTGGGACTAGCGGGGGGAGCTCCTACAATGAGCAGTTCTTC. Translating gives CASSDGGGTSGGSSYNEQFF.

This clone came up a few times. The chain uses TRBV19 and TRBJ1-1, with a weak D call TRBD1 (6 bases). The CDR3 runs 15 residues. Germline CDR1 is LNHDA and CDR2 is SQIVND (reference sequence). The V end lost 0 bases, the J end lost 5 bases, and 13 bases lay between the germline ends. The CDR3, as DNA: TGTGCCAGTAGTATAGATGTAAGGGGGGGGACTGAAGCTTTCTTT. It specifies CASSIDVRGGTEAFF.

As DNA, the CDR3 is TGTGCCAGCAGCTTAAACTCAGGAGATACGCAGTATTTT. Its protein is CASSLNSGDTQYF. The chain couples TRBV7-3 to TRBJ2-3; no firm D call. Trimming cost V 1 base and J 5 bases, with 7 bases left between them. The CDR3 contains 13 residues. Germline V gene data show CDR1 as SGHTA and CDR2 as FQGTGA.

The J gene is TRBJ2-3, the V gene TRBV13; 7 positions match TRBD2. The CDR3 consists of 16 residues. V lost 2 bases and J lost 3; bases outside the gene matches: 8. Germline V CDR1 and CDR2: PRHDT, FYEKMQ (reference sequence). This CDR3 is CASSLLAVPRTDTQYF. The DNA for the CDR3 is TGTGCCAGCAGCTTACTAGCGGTTCCCAGAACAGATACGCAGTATTTT. Supplemented by reference TRBV13 and TRBJ2-3, the full variable domain reads AAGVIQSPRHLIKEKRETATLKCYPIPRHDTVYWYQQGPGQDPQFLISFYEKMQSDKGSIPDRFSAQQFSDYHSELNMSSLELGDSALYFCASSLLAVPRTDTQYFGPGTRLTVL.

DNA of the CDR3: TGTGCCAGCCATAGGAGGAGTACGAGCACAGATACGCAGTATTTT. Translating it yields CASHRRSTSTDTQYF. The chain combines TRBV5-6 with TRBJ2-3; TRBD2 is a possible D gene (5 bases). Germline CDR1 is SGHDT and CDR2 is YYEEEE. The CDR3 loop spans 15 amino acids. The germline V and J ends were trimmed by 7 bases and 0 bases, with 15 bases remaining between them.

The chain employs TRBV5-6 and TRBJ1-1; TRBD1 matches 8 bases. The CDR3 covers 16 residues. Germline CDR1 SGHDT, CDR2 YYEEEE. V trimming: 0 bases; J trimming: 3 bases; junction bases outside the gene matches: 7. The CDR3 here is CASSLVGTGSDTEAFF. The CDR3 region has the DNA TGTGCCAGCAGCTTGGTTGGGACAGGTAGTGACACTGAAGCTTTCTTT.

V and J are TRBV29-1 and TRBJ1-2, with D possibly TRBD1 on 6 matching bases. V lost 4 bases, J lost 6 bases, and 9 bases lay in between. CDR1 SQVTM and CDR2 ANQGSEA come from the germline V gene. CDR3 length: 11 residues. CDR3 coding DNA: TGCAGCGTTGCAGGGGTTGATGGCTACACCTTC. Its translation: CSVAGVDGYTF.

This clone has a single count. J is TRBJ2-1 and V is TRBV5-6; D may be TRBD2 (5 bases). Trimming stripped 0 bases from V and 1 base from J, with 11 bases between. The germline CDR1 and CDR2 sequences are SGHDT and YYEEEE. This CDR3 is 16 amino acids long. Here the CDR3 DNA reads TGTGCCAGCAGCTTGGGAGGAGGCTGGTCCTACAATGAGCAGTTCTTC. Translating gives CASSLGGGWSYNEQFF.

The rearrangement uses TRBV2 and TRBJ1-3; possibly TRBD1 for D (5 bases). This CDR3 spans 15 amino acids. Germline V gives CDR1 SNHLY, CDR2 FYNNEI. The V end was cut by 5 bases, the J end by 0 bases, with 11 bases between. For the CDR3, the DNA is TGTGCCAGCAGTACGGCAGGGCTCTCTGGAAACACCATATATTTT. It encodes CASSTAGLSGNTIYF. The variable domain in full, completed from reference TRBV2 and TRBJ1-3, reads EPEVTQTPSHQVTQMGQEVILRCVPISNHLYFYWYRQILGQKVEFLVSFYNNEISEKSEIFDDQFSVERPDGSNFTLKIRSTKLEDSAMYFCASSTAGLSGNTIYFGEGSWLTVV.

There are a few counts of this clone. V usage is TRBV5-1 and J usage is TRBJ1-4; D unresolved. CDR3 length: 14 residues. Germline CDR1 and CDR2: SGHRS and YFSETQ. V gave up 0 bases and J gave up 8 bases, with 11 bases separating them. CDR3 coding DNA: TGCGCCAGCAGCTTGGGCGGGGTTAGCGAAAAACTGTTTTTT. Protein: CASSLGGVSEKLFF.

The chain employs TRBV6-1 and TRBJ1-5; D is unclear. Trimming took 0 bases from V and 4 from J, leaving 10 bases between them. Germline-derived CDR1 and CDR2 are MNHNS and SASEGT. The CDR3 totals 15 residues. Here the CDR3 reads CASSEAPGGNQPQHF. The CDR3 DNA reads as TGTGCCAGCAGTGAAGCGCCAGGCGGGAATCAGCCCCAGCATTTT.

The rearrangement joins TRBV7-9 to TRBJ1-5; weak D call: TRBD1 (6 bases). This CDR3 comprises 14 residues. Germline lookup yields CDR1 SEHNR and CDR2 FQNEAQ (reference sequence). V lost 5 bases, J lost 3 bases, and 11 bases lay in between. CDR3 DNA: TGTGCCAGCAGCCATGGACAGTACAATCAGCCCCAGCATTTT. Translated: CASSHGQYNQPQHF. The whole variable domain, filled in from reference TRBV7-9 and TRBJ1-5, reads DTGVSQNPRHKITKRGQNVTFRCDPISEHNRLYWYRQTLGQGPEFLTYFQNEAQLEKSRLLSDRFSAERPKGSFSTLEIQRTEQGDSAMYLCASSHGQYNQPQHFGDGTRLSIL.

The rearrangement uses TRBV7-6 and TRBJ1-4, with TRBD1 matching over 12 bases. Looked up from germline, CDR1 is SGHVS and CDR2 is FNYEAQ. The CDR3 has 18 residues. The J segment lost 7 bases and the V segment lost 5 bases, leaving 14 bases of the junction unmatched. CDR3 loop: CASSHTGTGGVWGEKLFF. The CDR3 DNA sequence: TGTGCCAGCAGCCATACCGGGACAGGGGGCGTATGGGGTGAAAAACTGTTTTTT.

The genes are TRBV4-1 and TRBJ2-1, with 12 nucleotides matching TRBD2. CDR3 length equals 16 residues. Unmatched junction bases numbered 7, after V lost 3 bases and J lost 7 bases. Germline V CDR1 and CDR2: MGHRA, YSYEKL. CDR3 DNA: TGCGCCAGCAGCCAGGGCGGACTAGCGGGACTGAATGAGCAGTTCTTC. As protein: CASSQGGLAGLNEQFF.

The chain joins TRBV21-1 to TRBJ1-1; the table's D gene call, TRBD1, was not cross checked with the DNA. TRBV21-1 is a documented pseudogene. CDR3 length: 15 amino acids. The CDR3 spells CASSKTVRIDTEAFF. CDR3 coding DNA: TGTGCCAGCAGCAAAACAGTACGGATAGACACTGAAGCTTTCTTT.

The rearrangement joins TRBV7-9 to TRBJ2-6; TRBD1 is a possible D gene (5 bases). The germline gives CDR1 SEHNR, CDR2 FQNEAQ (reference sequence). V was trimmed by 4 bases and J by 0 bases, leaving 7 bases between them. The CDR3 is 15 residues long. The CDR3: CASSSTGSGANVLTF. The CDR3 DNA is TGTGCCAGCAGCTCTACAGGCTCTGGGGCCAACGTCCTGACTTTC.

The chain uses TRBV10-3 and TRBJ2-7, with a weak D call TRBD1 (5 bases). Germline loops: CDR1 ENHRY, CDR2 SYGVKD. This CDR3 has 13 residues. V dropped 4 bases and J dropped 3 bases, with 10 bases sitting between them. CDR3 residues: CAISVRQFYEQYV. Written as DNA, the CDR3 is TGTGCCATCAGTGTACGACAGTTCTACGAGCAGTACGTC.

This clone was detected only once. No DNA is shown, since the ends of the CDR3 on it are uncertain; the CDR3 is the one TCRdb lists. The chain joins TRBV19 to TRBJ1-5; the D call TRBD1 from the table was never checked on the DNA. Germline lookup yields CDR1 LNHDA and CDR2 SQIVND (reference sequence). Termini included, the CDR3 measures 13 amino acids. The CDR3 sequence: CASRDTRISPSIF.

This clone was counted only a few times. The chain is built from TRBV29-1 and TRBJ1-5; TRBD1 matches 8 bases. Unmatched junction bases numbered 7, after V lost 7 bases and J lost 2 bases. This CDR3 spans 14 amino acids. CDR1 is SQVTM and CDR2 is ANQGSEA in the germline V gene. The CDR3 region has the DNA TGCAGCGCCAGGGGGCCAGCGGGCAATCAGCCCCAGCATTTT. Its translation: CSARGPAGNQPQHF.

V usage is TRBV30 and J usage is TRBJ1-4, with 7 bases fitting TRBD1. Losses at the gene ends were 3 bases for V and 2 bases for J; bases not matched to a gene: 9. The CDR3 totals 16 residues. CDR1 is GTSNPN and CDR2 is SVGIG in the germline V gene (reference sequence). CDR3 region: CAWSSTGFKTNEKLFF. For the CDR3, the DNA is TGTGCCTGGAGCTCGACAGGGTTCAAGACTAATGAAAAACTGTTTTTT.

In its sample, this clone was seen a few times. The gene calls are TRBV6-1 and TRBJ1-5, with D possibly matching TRBD1 (6 bases). The CDR3 is 14 amino acids. V was cut by 1 base and J by 2 bases, with 6 bases left in between. The germline gives CDR1 MNHNS, CDR2 SASEGT. CDR3 region: CASSEDRGNQPQHF. As DNA, the CDR3 is TGTGCCAGCAGTGAAGACAGGGGCAATCAGCCCCAGCATTTT.

This clone was recorded a few times. The chain joins TRBV6-4 to TRBJ2-7; 11 bases align to TRBD2. Germline V CDR1 and CDR2: MRHNA, SNTAGT. V gave up 10 bases and J gave up 4 bases; unmatched junction bases: 6. The CDR3 runs 13 residues. The CDR3 DNA reads as TGTGCCACCGGGACTAGCGGATTTTACGAGCAGTACTTC. Encoded protein: CATGTSGFYEQYF.

The V call is TRBV7-3, the J call TRBJ1-1; D is possibly TRBD1 (5 bases). CDR3 length equals 15 residues. The germline V gene has CDR1 SGHTA and CDR2 FQGTGA. With 1 base removed from V and 5 bases from J, the gap between germline ends came to 14 bases. For the CDR3, the DNA is TGTGCCAGCAGCTTAATGGGAGGGGCGGGGACTGAAGCTTTCTTT. It specifies CASSLMGGAGTEAFF.

The genes are TRBV5-1 and TRBJ2-1; 10 bases map to TRBD2. There are 15 residues in the CDR3. Germline V gene data show CDR1 as SGHRS and CDR2 as YFSETQ. Unmatched junction bases numbered 5, after V lost 0 bases and J lost 8 bases. CDR3 DNA: TGCGCCAGCAGCTTGGTAGGACTAGCGGCCGATGAGCAGTTCTTC. It encodes CASSLVGLAADEQFF.

This clone was detected a few times. The chain links TRBV6-6 to TRBJ2-3, with 8 nucleotides matching TRBD2. After removal of 6 bases from V and 2 bases from J, the junction contained 10 bases not matched to a gene. Germline-derived CDR1 and CDR2 are MNHNY and SVGAGI (reference sequence). CDR3 size: 16 residues. In DNA form, the CDR3 reads TGTGCCAGCAGCCCCATGGGGCGGGGGGACACAGATACGCAGTATTTT. Translation: CASSPMGRGDTDTQYF.

The chain combines TRBV18 with TRBJ1-2; D possibly corresponds to TRBD1 (5 bases). V dropped 6 bases and J dropped 3 bases, with 14 bases sitting between them. This CDR3 spans 14 amino acids. Germline lookup yields CDR1 KGHSH and CDR2 LQKENI. CDR3 in DNA: TGTGCCAGCTCCCTGGGGGGATACGACTATGGCTACACCTTC. Translation: CASSLGGYDYGYTF.

This clone came up once. The V and J genes are TRBV4-2 and TRBJ1-2; 7 bases line up with TRBD1. V lost 0 bases and J lost 0; bases outside the gene matches: 4. CDR1 LGHNA and CDR2 YNFKEQ come from the germline V gene. The CDR3 covers 16 residues. The CDR3 region is CASSQDSRGPNYGYTF. CDR3 in DNA: TGTGCCAGCAGCCAAGATTCGAGGGGGCCTAACTATGGCTACACCTTC.